The 21 T cell receptor beta chains reported below all come from one sample, sequenced in a study of blood T cells in healthy people across ages. Alongside a J-beta primer mix, a sample-barcoded 5' primer served in a second PCR lasting 7 to 11 cycles. TCRdb itself ran the 5' RACE reads through MiXCR, one entry per CDR3 protein. The sample carries 950,000 to 1,200,000 distinct CDR3 sequences, around two fifths recorded once. Sequenced sample: blood. These receptors were collected from a man younger than 30 in good health.

The rearrangement uses TRBV6-5 and TRBJ1-2, with 11 bases aligning to TRBD1. V shed 5 bases and J 9 bases; nucleotides not matched to a gene: 8. Germline-derived CDR1 and CDR2 are MNHEY and SVGAGI. This CDR3 region has 14 residues. CDR3 nucleotide sequence: TGTGCCAGCAGTCTAAGGACAGGGGGCTCGCGCTACACCTTC. Translated, it gives CASSLRTGGSRYTF.

A single count supports this clonotype. The junction differs from germline at one of its ends, possibly a read error. The J gene is TRBJ2-5, the V gene TRBV9; the match to TRBD2 covers 13 bases. The CDR3 is 15 amino acids. Per the germline V gene, CDR1 is SGDLS and CDR2 is YYNGEE. CDR3: CGSSGTSGEIETQYF. For the CDR3, the DNA is TGTGGCAGCAGTGGGACTAGCGGGGAGATCGAGACCCAGTACTTC.

This clonotype has at least ten counts. V and J are TRBV29-1 and TRBJ2-1, with D uncertain. The germline V gene has CDR1 SQVTM and CDR2 ANQGSEA. There are 12 residues in the CDR3. Trimming took off 0 bases at V and 8 bases at J, with 8 bases between the two ends. The CDR3: CSVEDRIYEQFF. Written as DNA, the CDR3 is TGCAGCGTTGAAGATCGAATATATGAGCAGTTCTTC.

J is TRBJ1-2 and V is TRBV25-1; 7 nucleotides agree with TRBD1. CDR1 is MGHDK and CDR2 is SYGVNS in the germline V gene. V trimming: 8 bases; J trimming: 4 bases; junction bases outside the gene matches: 4. The CDR3 runs to 12 residues. The CDR3 bases are TGTGCCAGCGTAGGGACAGTCTATGGCTACACCTTC. Residues: CASVGTVYGYTF.

This sequence joins TRBV6-6 and TRBJ2-4; 10 bases fit TRBD1. Trimming took 8 bases from V and 7 from J; bases not matched to a gene: 2. The CDR3 runs to 12 residues. CDR1 is MNHNY and CDR2 is SVGAGI in the germline V gene (reference sequence). The CDR3 reads CASRDRGNIQYF. The CDR3, as DNA: TGTGCCAGCCGGGACAGGGGCAACATTCAGTACTTC.

The chain is built from TRBV27 and TRBJ1-2; 9 bases match TRBD1. CDR1 MNHEY and CDR2 SMNVEV come from the germline V gene (reference sequence). V trimming: 7 bases; J trimming: 2 bases; junction bases outside the gene matches: 8. The length of the CDR3 is 15 residues. This chain's CDR3 is CASKHTGQGNYGYTF. The CDR3 DNA is TGTGCCAGCAAACATACTGGACAGGGGAACTATGGCTACACCTTC.

The gene calls are TRBV13 and TRBJ2-5; 9 bases are shared with TRBD2. J gave up 2 bases and V 2 bases, and 6 bases lay outside the gene matches. The CDR3 is 16 amino acids. The germline V gene encodes CDR1 PRHDT and CDR2 FYEKMQ (reference sequence). Written as DNA, the CDR3 is TGTGCCAGCAGCTTATCGCCTAGCGGGGATCAAGAGACCCAGTACTTC. As protein: CASSLSPSGDQETQYF.

The V call is TRBV6-1, the J call TRBJ2-5; the D is unclear. The CDR3 has 14 residues. Trimming took 7 bases from V and 1 from J, leaving 13 bases between them. The germline CDR1 and CDR2 sequences are MNHNS and SASEGT. This CDR3 is CASIELSLQETQYF. Here the CDR3 DNA reads TGTGCCAGCATAGAACTCTCACTCCAAGAGACCCAGTACTTC.

V is TRBV10-3 and J is TRBJ1-1; possibly TRBD1 for D (6 bases). The CDR3 length is 16 residues. V was cut by 0 bases and J by 0 bases, with 11 bases left in between. Germline assignment: CDR1 ENHRY and CDR2 SYGVKD. This CDR3 reads CAISESRTALNTEAFF. The CDR3 coding sequence is TGTGCCATCAGTGAGTCTAGGACAGCCCTGAACACTGAAGCTTTCTTT.

The chain is built from TRBV10-3 and TRBJ2-5, with 8 positions matching TRBD2. Matching the DNA end better, TRBJ2-1 makes the J call doubtful. Germline V CDR1 and CDR2: ENHRY, SYGVKD. The CDR3 length is 15 residues. The CDR3 loop reads CAISEASSGQETQFF. The CDR3 DNA reads as TGTGCCATCAGTGAGGCGTCTAGCGGGCAAGAGACCCAGTTCTTC.

V and J are TRBV7-9 and TRBJ2-5; possible D gene TRBD2, 6 bases. The V and J ends lost 5 bases and 5 bases respectively, with 21 bases between them. This CDR3 is 16 amino acids long. Germline-derived CDR1 and CDR2 are SEHNR and FQNEAQ (reference sequence). CDR3 sequence (DNA): TGTGCCAGCAGCGTAAACCGGGACCTTGGGGGGGAGACCCAGTACTTC. This gives the protein CASSVNRDLGGETQYF.

J is TRBJ1-2 and V is TRBV13; the D gene is possibly TRBD1 (6 bases). This CDR3 has 15 residues. The V and J ends lost 4 bases and 4 bases respectively, with 16 bases between them. Germline V lookup: CDR1 PRHDT, CDR2 FYEKMQ (reference sequence). The CDR3 nucleotides read TGTGCCAGCAGCTCCCAGGGGTCTCGTGGCTATGGCTACACCTTC. This sequence encodes CASSSQGSRGYGYTF.

The gene calls are TRBV7-9 and TRBJ2-4; possibly TRBD1 for D (6 bases). The DNA end is a closer match to TRBJ2-7, so the J assignment may be wrong. The CDR3 is 14 residues long. Germline values: CDR1 SEHNR, CDR2 FQNEAQ (reference sequence). The DNA of the CDR3 is TGTGCCAGCAGCATAAGGGGCACAGGGAACGAGCAGTACTTC. This translates into CASSIRGTGNEQYF.

V gene TRBV13 combines with J gene TRBJ2-3; 9 bases line up with TRBD1. With 5 bases clipped from V and 0 bases from J, the junction kept 15 bases outside the gene matches. The germline V gene encodes CDR1 PRHDT and CDR2 FYEKMQ (reference sequence). The CDR3 covers 19 residues. CDR3 in amino acids: CASSGQLTGTGTSTDTQYF. The CDR3 bases are TGTGCCAGCAGCGGCCAATTAACCGGGACAGGGACTAGCACAGATACGCAGTATTTT.

This clonotype was recorded at least ten times. The V and J genes are TRBV28 and TRBJ2-1, with D possibly being TRBD2 (6 bases). The V end lost 6 bases, the J end lost 6 bases, and 12 bases lay between the germline ends. The CDR3 spans 13 residues. CDR1 is MDHEN, CDR2 SYDVKM, per germline. The CDR3 region has the DNA TGTGCCAGCAGCCGGGCGGGGAGCAATGAGCAGTTCTTC. Translation: CASSRAGSNEQFF.

The chain employs TRBV5-5 and TRBJ1-5; a possible D gene is TRBD1 (5 bases). Trimming stripped 4 bases from V and 5 bases from J, with 16 bases between. This CDR3 has 15 residues. CDR1 is SGHKS, CDR2 YYEKEE, per germline (reference sequence). The CDR3 is CASSPVPMGDQPQHF. Written as DNA, the CDR3 is TGTGCCAGCAGCCCAGTCCCAATGGGGGATCAGCCCCAGCATTTT. The whole variable domain, filled in from reference TRBV5-5 and TRBJ1-5, reads DAGVTQSPTHLIKTRGQQVTLRCSPISGHKSVSWYQQVLGQGPQFIFQYYEKEERGRGNFPDRFSARQFPNYSSELNVNALLLGDSALYLCASSPVPMGDQPQHFGDGTRLSIL.

This sequence joins TRBV4-3 and TRBJ2-7; no definite D call. Trimming removed 0 bases at V and 0 bases at J, with 9 bases between. The CDR3 totals 15 residues. Per the germline V gene, CDR1 is LGHNA and CDR2 is YSLEER. The CDR3 loop is CASSQDFGSSYEQYF. CDR3 sequence (DNA): TGCGCCAGCAGCCAAGATTTTGGCAGCTCCTACGAGCAGTACTTC.

This clonotype has just a few counts. V and J are TRBV12-3 or TRBV12-4 and TRBJ1-1; D is ambiguous. Trimming took 3 bases from V and 0 from J, leaving 14 bases between them. This CDR3 is built from 16 residues. The CDR3 DNA reads TGTGCCAGCAGTTTGATTGGGGTATCCATGAACACTGAAGCTTTCTTT. This gives the protein CASSLIGVSMNTEAFF.

The chain couples TRBV29-1 to TRBJ2-2; D possibly corresponds to TRBD1 (5 bases). Between the trimmed V and J ends, which lost 3 bases and 5 bases, there was a span of 7 bases. This CDR3 is 12 amino acids long. CDR1 is SQVTM, CDR2 ANQGSEA, per germline. CDR3 sequence (DNA): TGCAGCGTTGAGCAGGGTACCGGGGAGCTGTTTTTT. This encodes CSVEQGTGELFF.

The rearrangement joins TRBV21-1 to TRBJ1-3; the listed D gene, TRBD1, was not tested against the DNA. TRBV21-1 is recorded as a pseudogene. The CDR3 loop spans 14 amino acids. The CDR3 coding sequence is TGTGCCAACCGACGGGGGGAGTCTGGAAACACCATATATTTT. Protein sequence: CANRRGESGNTIYF.

The chain couples TRBV11-1 to TRBJ2-7; 11 bases are shared with TRBD1. Unmatched junction bases numbered 4, after V lost 2 bases and J lost 4 bases. Germline V lookup: CDR1 SGHAT, CDR2 FQDESV (reference sequence). The CDR3 consists of 15 residues. Here the CDR3 DNA reads TGTGCCAGCAGCTTAACCGGGACAGGGGGGTACGAGCAGTACTTC. Translated: CASSLTGTGGYEQYF.